These T cell receptor beta chains were read from a single sample in a study of metastatic and nonmetastatic thyroid tumors. TCRdb ran MiXCR on the PCR reads. The repertoire has tens of thousands of clones, approximately 22% of them found once; the top ten carry about 4.1%. Sequencing used blood. Receptors were obtained from a female donor with papillary thyroid cancer or a benign thyroid nodule (not recorded which). Some clones in this sample may be carry-over from other donors' samples. Both conserved end residues are part of each CDR3. A D gene is named only where the DNA matches it firmly. Size is omitted from some rows. Given values are once, few, many or a class for expanded clones.

v_call,d_call,clone_size,j_call,cdr3_aa,cdr3_nt
TRBV5-6,TRBD1,many,TRBJ1-1,CASSLDEVDRDDTEAFF,TGTGCCAGCAGCTTGGACGAGGTAGACAGGGATGACACTGAAGCTTTCTTT
TRBV6-1,TRBD1,many,TRBJ1-2,CASRQGADGYTF,TGTGCCAGCCGACAGGGGGCAGATGGCTACACCTTC
TRBV20-1,TRBD1,NA,TRBJ2-3,CSARQGRRDKQYF,TGCAGTGCACGACAGGGTCGGAGAGATAAGCAGTATTTT
TRBV7-2,NA,NA,TRBJ1-1,CASSLGGATEAFF,TGTGCCAGCAGCTTGGGGGGAGCGACTGAAGCTTTCTTT
TRBV4-1,NA,many,TRBJ2-7,CASSPRDSSYEQYF,TGCGCCAGCAGCCCGCGGGACAGTTCCTACGAGCAGTACTTC
TRBV4-1,TRBD2,many,TRBJ2-5,CASSQDTPFAGTSGKETQYF,TGCGCCAGCAGCCAAGACACCCCCTTCGCCGGGACTAGCGGGAAAGAGACCCAGTACTTC
TRBV12-3/TRBV12-4,NA,NA,TRBJ2-7,CASSSGWRSSYEQYF,TGTGCCAGCAGTTCTGGCTGGAGGAGCTCCTACGAGCAGTACTTC
TRBV20-1,NA,many,TRBJ1-4,CSARSGEKLFF,TGCAGTGCTAGGTCTGGTGAAAAACTGTTTTTT
TRBV7-9,NA,NA,TRBJ2-6,CASSLYSCGANVLTF,TGTGCCAGCAGCTTATACTCCTGTGGGGCCAACGTCCTGACTTTC
TRBV20-1,NA,NA,TRBJ2-7,CSARPPSRGGPYEQYF,TGCAGTGCTAGACCTCCTTCTAGGGGTGGACCCTACGAGCAGTACTTC
TRBV11-2,NA,few,TRBJ2-3,CASSLDPAPNPSTDTQYF,TGTGCCAGCAGCTTAGATCCTGCTCCGAATCCTAGCACAGATACGCAGTATTTT
TRBV28,NA,many,TRBJ2-7,CASSGGGARGEQYF,TGTGCCAGCAGTGGGGGTGGGGCCAGGGGCGAGCAGTACTTC
TRBV20-1,NA,many,TRBJ2-5,CSARDGTTQETQYF,TGCAGTGCTAGAGATGGAACAACTCAAGAGACCCAGTACTTC
TRBV28,NA,NA,TRBJ1-2,CASIRMGSWVYGYTF,TGTGCCAGCATTAGGATGGGTTCTTGGGTCTATGGCTACACCTTC
TRBV11-2,NA,many,TRBJ2-3,CASSLDGLSTDTQYF,TGTGCCAGCAGTTTAGACGGGCTTAGCACAGATACGCAGTATTTT
TRBV5-1,TRBD1,many,TRBJ2-2,CASSYGQGYGELFF,TGCGCCAGCAGCTATGGACAGGGGTACGGGGAGCTGTTTTTT
TRBV7-9,TRBD2,NA,TRBJ2-7,CASGSLTSGSYEHYF,TGTGCCAGCGGAAGTCTGACTAGCGGATCCTACGAGCATTACTTC
TRBV6-1,NA,many,TRBJ2-7,CASTARGAHEQYF,TGTGCCAGCACCGCCAGGGGAGCCCACGAGCAGTACTTC
TRBV7-2,TRBD2,NA,TRBJ2-1,CASSFSGSVYNEQFF,TGTGCCAGCAGCTTCAGCGGGAGTGTATACAATGAGCAGTTCTTC
TRBV20-1,NA,many,TRBJ2-2,CSAREENTGELFF,TGCAGTGCTAGGGAGGAAAACACCGGGGAGCTGTTTTTT
TRBV6-5,NA,NA,TRBJ1-1,CASSYTKTEAFF,TGTGCCAGCAGTTACACGAAGACTGAAGCTTTCTTT
TRBV19,NA,many,TRBJ2-6,CASSNPQGTGANVLTF,TGTGCCAGTAGTAATCCACAGGGTACTGGGGCCAACGTCCTGACTTTC
TRBV19,NA,many,TRBJ1-6,CASSTYNSPLHF,TGTGCCAGTAGTACCTATAATTCACCCCTCCACTTT
TRBV12-3/TRBV12-4,TRBD1,many,TRBJ1-1,CASSRGTGNTEAFF,TGTGCCAGCAGTCGTGGGACAGGGAACACTGAAGCTTTCTTT
TRBV6-1,NA,many,TRBJ2-5,CASSVSSVGETQYF,TGTGCCAGCAGTGTCTCGAGTGTTGGGGAGACCCAGTACTTC